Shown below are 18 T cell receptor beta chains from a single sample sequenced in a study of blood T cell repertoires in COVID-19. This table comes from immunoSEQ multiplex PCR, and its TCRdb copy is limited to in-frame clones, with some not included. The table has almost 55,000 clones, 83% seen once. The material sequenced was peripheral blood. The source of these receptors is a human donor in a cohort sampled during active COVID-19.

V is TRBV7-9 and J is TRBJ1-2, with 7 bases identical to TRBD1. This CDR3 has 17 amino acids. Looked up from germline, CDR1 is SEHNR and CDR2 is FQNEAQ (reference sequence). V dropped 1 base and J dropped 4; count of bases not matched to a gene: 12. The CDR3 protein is CASSLVRQGGSSYGYTF. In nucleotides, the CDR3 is TGTGCCAGCAGCTTAGTAAGACAGGGAGGATCAAGCTATGGCTACACCTTC.

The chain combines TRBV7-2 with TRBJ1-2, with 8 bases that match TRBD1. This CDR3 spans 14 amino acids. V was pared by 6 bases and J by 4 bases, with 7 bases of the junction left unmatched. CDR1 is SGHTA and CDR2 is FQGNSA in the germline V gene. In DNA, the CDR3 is TGTGCCAGCAGTTCTCAGGGGGCGGCCTATGGCTACACCTTC. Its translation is CASSSQGAAYGYTF. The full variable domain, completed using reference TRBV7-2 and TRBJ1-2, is GAGVSQSPSNKVTEKGKDVELRCDPISGHTALYWYRQSLGQGLEFLIYFQGNSAPDKSGLPSDRFSAERTGGSVSTLTIQRTQQEDSAVYLCASSSQGAAYGYTFGSGTRLTVV.

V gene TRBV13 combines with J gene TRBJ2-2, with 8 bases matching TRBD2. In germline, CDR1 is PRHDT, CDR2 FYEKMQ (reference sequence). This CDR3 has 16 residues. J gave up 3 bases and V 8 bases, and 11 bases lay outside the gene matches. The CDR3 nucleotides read TGTGCCAGCCGGGCGGGGGGCGCGATTTACACCGGGGAGCTGTTTTTT. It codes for CASRAGGAIYTGELFF.

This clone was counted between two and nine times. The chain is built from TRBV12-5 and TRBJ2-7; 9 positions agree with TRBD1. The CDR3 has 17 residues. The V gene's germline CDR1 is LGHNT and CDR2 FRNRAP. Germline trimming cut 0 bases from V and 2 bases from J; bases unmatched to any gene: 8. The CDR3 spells CASGLVRGQGQTYEQYF. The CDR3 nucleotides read TGTGCTAGTGGTTTGGTACGGGGACAGGGTCAGACCTACGAGCAGTACTTC.

The CDR3 reads CASSLNRGDEKLFF. The DNA of the CDR3 is TGCGCCAGCAGCTTAAACAGGGGGGATGAAAAACTGTTTTTT. V usage is TRBV5-1 and J usage is TRBJ1-4; 8 bases agree with TRBD1. The CDR3 length is 14 residues. Looked up from germline, CDR1 is SGHRS and CDR2 is YFSETQ. The junction had 3 bases not matched to a gene; V was cut back by 2 bases and J by 6 bases.

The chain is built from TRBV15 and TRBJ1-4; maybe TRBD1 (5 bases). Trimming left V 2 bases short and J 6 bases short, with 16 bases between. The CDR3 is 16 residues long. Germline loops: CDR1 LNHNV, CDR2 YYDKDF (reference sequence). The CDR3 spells CATSRFSRAGDEKLFF. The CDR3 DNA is TGTGCCACCAGCAGATTTAGTCGGGCGGGGGATGAAAAACTGTTTTTT.

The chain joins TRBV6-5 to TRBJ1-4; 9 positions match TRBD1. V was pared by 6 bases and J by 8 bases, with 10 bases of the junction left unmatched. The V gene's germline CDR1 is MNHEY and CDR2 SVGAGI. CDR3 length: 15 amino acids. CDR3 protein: CASSWVTGGREKLFF. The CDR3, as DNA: TGTGCCAGCAGCTGGGTGACAGGGGGACGCGAAAAACTGTTTTTT.

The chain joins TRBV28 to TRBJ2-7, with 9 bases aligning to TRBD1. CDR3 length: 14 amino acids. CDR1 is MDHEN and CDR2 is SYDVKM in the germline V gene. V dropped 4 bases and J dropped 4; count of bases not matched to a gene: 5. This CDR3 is CASSSGTGLYEQYF. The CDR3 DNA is TGTGCCAGCAGTTCCGGGACAGGGTTATACGAGCAGTACTTC.

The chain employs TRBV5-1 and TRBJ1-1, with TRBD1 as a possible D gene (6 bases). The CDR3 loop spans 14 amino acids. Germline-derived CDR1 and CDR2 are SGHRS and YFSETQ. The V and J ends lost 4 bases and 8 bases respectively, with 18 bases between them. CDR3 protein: CASSPLVGAGEAFF. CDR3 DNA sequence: TGCGCCAGCAGCCCGCTCGTGGGGGCAGGGGAAGCTTTCTTT.

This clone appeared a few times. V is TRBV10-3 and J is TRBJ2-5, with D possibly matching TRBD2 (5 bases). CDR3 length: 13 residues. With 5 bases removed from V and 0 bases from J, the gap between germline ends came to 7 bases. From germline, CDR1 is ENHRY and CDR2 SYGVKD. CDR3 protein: CAISTGNQETQYF. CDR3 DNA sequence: TGTGCCATCAGTACCGGGAACCAAGAGACCCAGTACTTC.

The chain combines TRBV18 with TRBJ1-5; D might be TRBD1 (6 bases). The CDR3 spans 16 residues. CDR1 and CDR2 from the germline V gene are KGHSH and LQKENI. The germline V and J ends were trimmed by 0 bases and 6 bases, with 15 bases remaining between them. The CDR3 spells CASSPPLAGAFQPQHF. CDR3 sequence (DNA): TGTGCCAGCTCACCACCGTTGGCAGGGGCTTTTCAGCCCCAGCATTTT. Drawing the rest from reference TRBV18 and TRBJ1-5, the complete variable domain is NAGVMQNPRHLVRRRGQEARLRCSPMKGHSHVYWYRQLPEEGLKFMVYLQKENIIDESGMPKERFSAEFPKEGPSILRIQQVVRGDSAAYFCASSPPLAGAFQPQHFGDGTRLSIL.

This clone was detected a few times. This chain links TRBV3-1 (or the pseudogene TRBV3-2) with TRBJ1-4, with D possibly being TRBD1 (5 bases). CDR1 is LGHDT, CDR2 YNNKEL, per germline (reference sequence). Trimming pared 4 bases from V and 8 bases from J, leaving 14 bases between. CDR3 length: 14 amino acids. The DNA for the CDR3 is TGTGCCAGCAGCCCCTTTCTACAGGAAGAAAAACTGTTTTTT. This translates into CASSPFLQEEKLFF.

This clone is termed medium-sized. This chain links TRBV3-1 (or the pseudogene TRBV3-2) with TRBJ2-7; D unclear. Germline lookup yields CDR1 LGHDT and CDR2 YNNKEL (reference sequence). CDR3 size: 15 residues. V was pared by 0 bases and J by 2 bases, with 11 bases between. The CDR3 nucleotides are TGTGCCAGCAGCCAAGATAAGCACAGAACCTACGAGCAGTACTTC. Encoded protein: CASSQDKHRTYEQYF.

CDR3 sequence reads: CSVEWGTGIMNTEAFF. For the CDR3, the DNA is TGCAGCGTTGAATGGGGGACAGGGATCATGAACACTGAAGCTTTCTTT. V gene TRBV29-1 combines with J gene TRBJ1-1; 9 nucleotides agree with TRBD1. V lost 2 bases, J lost 0 bases, and 7 bases stayed unmatched. There are 16 residues in the CDR3. From germline, CDR1 is SQVTM and CDR2 ANQGSEA. Full variable domain (rest looked up from reference TRBV29-1 and TRBJ1-1): SAVISQKPSRDICQRGTSLTIQCQVDSQVTMMFWYRQQPGQSLTLIATANQGSEATYESGFVIDKFPISRPNLTFSTLTVSNMSPEDSSIYLCSVEWGTGIMNTEAFFGQGTRLTVV.

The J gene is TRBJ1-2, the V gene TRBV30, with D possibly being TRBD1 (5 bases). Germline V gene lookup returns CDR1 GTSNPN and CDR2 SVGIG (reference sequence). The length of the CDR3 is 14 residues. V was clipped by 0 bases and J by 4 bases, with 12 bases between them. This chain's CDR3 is CAWSVGGAAYGYTF. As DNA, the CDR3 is TGTGCCTGGAGTGTTGGAGGGGCTGCCTATGGCTACACCTTC. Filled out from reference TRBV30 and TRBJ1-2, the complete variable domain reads SQTIHQWPATLVQPVGSPLSLECTVEGTSNPNLYWYRQAAGRGLQLLFYSVGIGQISSEVPQNLSASRPQDRQFILSSKKLLLSDSGFYLCAWSVGGAAYGYTFGSGTRLTVV.

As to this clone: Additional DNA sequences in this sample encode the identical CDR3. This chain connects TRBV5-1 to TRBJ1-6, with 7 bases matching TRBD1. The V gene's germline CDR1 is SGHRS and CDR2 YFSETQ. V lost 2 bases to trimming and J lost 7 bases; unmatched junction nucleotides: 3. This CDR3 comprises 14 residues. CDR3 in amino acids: CASSFETGNSPLHF. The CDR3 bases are TGCGCCAGCAGCTTCGAGACAGGGAATTCACCCCTCCACTTT.

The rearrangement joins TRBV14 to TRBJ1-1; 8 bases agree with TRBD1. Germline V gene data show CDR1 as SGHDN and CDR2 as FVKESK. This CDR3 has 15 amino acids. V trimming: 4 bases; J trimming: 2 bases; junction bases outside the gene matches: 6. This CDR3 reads CASSPRTGRNTEAFF. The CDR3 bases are TGTGCCAGCAGCCCCAGGACAGGGCGTAACACTGAAGCTTTCTTT.

CDR3: CASIWWGQGNTGELFF. The CDR3, as DNA: TGTGCCAGCATCTGGTGGGGCCAGGGAAACACCGGGGAGCTGTTTTTT. This rearrangement joins TRBV5-6 to TRBJ2-2; D may be TRBD1 (5 bases). The CDR3 loop spans 16 amino acids. Germline V gene lookup returns CDR1 SGHDT and CDR2 YYEEEE. Trimming took off 6 bases at V and 2 bases at J, with 17 bases between the two ends.